This TCR beta chain was identified in a study of Graves' ophthalmopathy and Graves' hyperthyroidism. Study-level findings and limits: The model's ophthalmopathy progression predictions had 55% to 71% sensitivity and approximately 72% specificity. Ophthalmopathy and stable hyperthyroidism were discriminated by a 13-signature model, with around 88% sensitivity and under 84% specificity.

Clinical symptoms, serum thyroxine, TRAb, thyroid ultrasound and orbital computed tomography were relied on for diagnosis. Concerning this clonotype itself: Its antigen is not identified. It may be a read error: a sequence one base away is much more abundant.

Amplified TCR beta CDR3 regions were obtained using RNA transcripts as template. Second-round multiplex PCR came after first-round RT-PCR with HTBI primers. TCRdb passed the multiplex PCR reads through MiXCR, listing each CDR3 protein once. The data show some 350,000 distinct CDR3 sequences, about 17% seen once. The specimen sequenced was peripheral blood. This sequence was found in an adult woman with stable Graves' hyperthyroidism.

CDR3: CASKLIVETQYF. The CDR3 coding sequence is TGTGCCAGCAAACTTATCGTCGAGACCCAGTACTTC. V is TRBV7-2 and J is TRBJ2-5; the D is unclear. Germline V gives CDR1 SGHTA, CDR2 FQGNSA. Trimming stripped 7 bases from V and 5 bases from J, with 11 bases between. The CDR3 has 12 residues.